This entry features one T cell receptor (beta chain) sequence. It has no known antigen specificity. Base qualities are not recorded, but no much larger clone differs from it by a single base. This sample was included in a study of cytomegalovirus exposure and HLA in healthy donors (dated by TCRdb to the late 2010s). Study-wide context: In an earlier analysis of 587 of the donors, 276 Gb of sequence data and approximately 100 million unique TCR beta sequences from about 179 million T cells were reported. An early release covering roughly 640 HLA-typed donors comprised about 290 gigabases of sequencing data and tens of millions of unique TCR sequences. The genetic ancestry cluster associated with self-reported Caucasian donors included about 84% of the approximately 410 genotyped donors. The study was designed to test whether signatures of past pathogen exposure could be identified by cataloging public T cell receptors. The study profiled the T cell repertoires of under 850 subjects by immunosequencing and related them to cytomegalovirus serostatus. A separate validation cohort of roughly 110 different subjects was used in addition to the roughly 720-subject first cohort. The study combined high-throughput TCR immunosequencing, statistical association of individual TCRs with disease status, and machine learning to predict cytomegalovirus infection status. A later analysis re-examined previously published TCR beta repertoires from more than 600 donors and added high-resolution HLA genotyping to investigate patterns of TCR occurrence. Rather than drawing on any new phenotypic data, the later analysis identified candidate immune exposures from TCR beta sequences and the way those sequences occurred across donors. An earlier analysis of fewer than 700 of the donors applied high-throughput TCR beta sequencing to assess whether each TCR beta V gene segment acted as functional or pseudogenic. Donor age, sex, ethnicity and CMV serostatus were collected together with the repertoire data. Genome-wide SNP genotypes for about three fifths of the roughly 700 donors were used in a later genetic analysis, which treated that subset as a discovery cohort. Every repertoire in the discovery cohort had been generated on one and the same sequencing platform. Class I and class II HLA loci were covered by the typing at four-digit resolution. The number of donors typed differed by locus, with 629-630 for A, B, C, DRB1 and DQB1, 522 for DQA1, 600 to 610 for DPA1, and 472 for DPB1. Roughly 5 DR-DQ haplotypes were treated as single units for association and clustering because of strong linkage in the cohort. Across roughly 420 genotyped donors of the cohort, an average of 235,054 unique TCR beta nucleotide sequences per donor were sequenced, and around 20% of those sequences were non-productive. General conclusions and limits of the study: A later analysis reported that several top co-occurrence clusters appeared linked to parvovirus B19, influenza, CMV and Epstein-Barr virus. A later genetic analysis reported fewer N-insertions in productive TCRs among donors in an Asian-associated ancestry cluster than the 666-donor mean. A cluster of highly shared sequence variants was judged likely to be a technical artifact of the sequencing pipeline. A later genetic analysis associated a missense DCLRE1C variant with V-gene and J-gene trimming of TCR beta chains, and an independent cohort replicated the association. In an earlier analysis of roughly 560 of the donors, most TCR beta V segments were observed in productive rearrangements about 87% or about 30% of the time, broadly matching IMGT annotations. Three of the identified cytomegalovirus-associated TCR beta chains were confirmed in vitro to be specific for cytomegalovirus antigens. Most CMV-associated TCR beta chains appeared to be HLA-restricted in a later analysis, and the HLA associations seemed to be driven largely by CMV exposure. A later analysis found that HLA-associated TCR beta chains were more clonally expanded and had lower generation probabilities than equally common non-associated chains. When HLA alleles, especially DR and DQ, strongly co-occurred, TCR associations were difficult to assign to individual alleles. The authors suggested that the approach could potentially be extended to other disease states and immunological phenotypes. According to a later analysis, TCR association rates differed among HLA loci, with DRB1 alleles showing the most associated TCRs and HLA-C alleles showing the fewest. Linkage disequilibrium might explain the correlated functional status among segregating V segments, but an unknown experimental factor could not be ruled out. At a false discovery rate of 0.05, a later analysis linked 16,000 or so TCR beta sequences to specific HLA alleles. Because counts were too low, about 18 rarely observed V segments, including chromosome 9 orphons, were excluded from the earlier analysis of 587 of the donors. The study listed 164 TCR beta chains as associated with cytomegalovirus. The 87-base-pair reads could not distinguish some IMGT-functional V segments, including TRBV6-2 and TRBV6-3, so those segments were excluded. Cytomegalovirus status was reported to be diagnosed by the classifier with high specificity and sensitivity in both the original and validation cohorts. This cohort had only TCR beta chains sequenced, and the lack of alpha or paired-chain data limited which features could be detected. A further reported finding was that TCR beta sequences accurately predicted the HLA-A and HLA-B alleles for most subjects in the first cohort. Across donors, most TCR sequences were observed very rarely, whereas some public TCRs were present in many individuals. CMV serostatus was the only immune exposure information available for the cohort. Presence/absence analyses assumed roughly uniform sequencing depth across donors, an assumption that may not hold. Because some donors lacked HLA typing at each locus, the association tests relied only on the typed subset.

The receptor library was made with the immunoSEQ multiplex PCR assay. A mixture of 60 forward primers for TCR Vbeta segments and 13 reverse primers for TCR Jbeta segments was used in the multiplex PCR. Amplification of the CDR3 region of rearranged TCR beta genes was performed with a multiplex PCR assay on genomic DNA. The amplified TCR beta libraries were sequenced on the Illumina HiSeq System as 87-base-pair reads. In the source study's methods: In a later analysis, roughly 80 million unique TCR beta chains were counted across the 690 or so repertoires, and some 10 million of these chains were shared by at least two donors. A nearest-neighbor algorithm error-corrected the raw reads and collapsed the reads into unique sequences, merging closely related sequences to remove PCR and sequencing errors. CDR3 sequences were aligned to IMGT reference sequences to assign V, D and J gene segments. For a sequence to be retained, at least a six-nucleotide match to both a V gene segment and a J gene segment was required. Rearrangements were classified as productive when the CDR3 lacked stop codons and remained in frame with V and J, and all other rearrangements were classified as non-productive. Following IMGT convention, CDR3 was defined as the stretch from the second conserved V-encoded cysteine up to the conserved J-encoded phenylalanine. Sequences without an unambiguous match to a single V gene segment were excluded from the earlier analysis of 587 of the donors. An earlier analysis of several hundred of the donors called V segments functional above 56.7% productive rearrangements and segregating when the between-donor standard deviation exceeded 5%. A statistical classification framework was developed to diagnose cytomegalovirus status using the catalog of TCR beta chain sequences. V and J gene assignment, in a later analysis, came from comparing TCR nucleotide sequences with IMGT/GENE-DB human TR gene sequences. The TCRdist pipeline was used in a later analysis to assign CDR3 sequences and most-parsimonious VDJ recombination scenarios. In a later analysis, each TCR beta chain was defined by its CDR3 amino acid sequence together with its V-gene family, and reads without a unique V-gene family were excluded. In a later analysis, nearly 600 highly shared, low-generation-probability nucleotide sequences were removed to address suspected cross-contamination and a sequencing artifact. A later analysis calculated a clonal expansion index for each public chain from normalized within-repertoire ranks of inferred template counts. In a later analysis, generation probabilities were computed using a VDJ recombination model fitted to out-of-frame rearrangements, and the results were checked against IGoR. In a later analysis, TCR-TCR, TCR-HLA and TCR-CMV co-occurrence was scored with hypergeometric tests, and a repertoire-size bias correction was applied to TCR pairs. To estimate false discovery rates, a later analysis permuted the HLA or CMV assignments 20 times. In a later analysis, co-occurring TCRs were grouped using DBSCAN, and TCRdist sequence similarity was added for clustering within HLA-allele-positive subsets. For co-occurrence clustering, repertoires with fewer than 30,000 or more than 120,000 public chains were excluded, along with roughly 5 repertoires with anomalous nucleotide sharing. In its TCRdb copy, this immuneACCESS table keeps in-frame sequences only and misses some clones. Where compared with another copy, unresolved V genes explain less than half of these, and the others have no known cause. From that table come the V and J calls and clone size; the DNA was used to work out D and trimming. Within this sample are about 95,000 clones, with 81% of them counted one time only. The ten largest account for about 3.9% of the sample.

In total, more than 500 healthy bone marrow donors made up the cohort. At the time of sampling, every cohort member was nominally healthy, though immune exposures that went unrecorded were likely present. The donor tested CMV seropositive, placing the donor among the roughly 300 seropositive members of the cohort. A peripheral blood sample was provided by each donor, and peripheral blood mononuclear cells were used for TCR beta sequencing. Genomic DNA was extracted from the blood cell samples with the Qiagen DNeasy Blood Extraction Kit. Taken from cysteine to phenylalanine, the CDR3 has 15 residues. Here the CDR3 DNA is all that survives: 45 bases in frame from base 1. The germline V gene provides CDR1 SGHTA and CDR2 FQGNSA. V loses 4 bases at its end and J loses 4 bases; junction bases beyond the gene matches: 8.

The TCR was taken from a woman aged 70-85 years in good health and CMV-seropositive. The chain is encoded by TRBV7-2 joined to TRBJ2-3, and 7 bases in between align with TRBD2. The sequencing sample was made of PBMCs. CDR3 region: CASSSSGTNADTQYF. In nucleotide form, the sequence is TGTGCCAGCAGCTCGAGCGGGACGAACGCAGATACGCAGTATTTT.